The source of this T cell receptor (beta chain) is a study of T cells in Graves' hyperthyroidism and ophthalmopathy. Whole-study results and caveats: Most thyroid clonotypes expanded above 0.001 appeared in blood too.

The TCR beta CDR3 regions underwent amplification using RNA transcripts as the source. HTBI primers were used for first-round RT-PCR of the TCR CDR3. MiXCR was run by TCRdb on the multiplex PCR reads, yielding one entry per CDR3 protein. The sample records 300,000 to 450,000 distinct CDR3 sequences, more than 15% being singletons. The germline V gene encodes CDR1 SGHDN and CDR2 FVKESK. The junction had 7 bases not matched to a gene; V was cut back by 3 bases and J by 1 base. The CDR3 has 16 residues. Patients showing uncontrolled infection, other autoimmune disease, pregnancy or lactation were ineligible. The diagnostic basis comprised clinical symptoms, serum thyroxine and TRAb, thyroid ultrasound and orbital computed tomography. A sample of blood taken at first hyperthyroidism diagnosis preceded any ophthalmopathy symptoms. There are many counts of this clonotype. The antigen is unknown.

The sequence derives from a woman in her late teens or twenties with Graves' hyperthyroidism that later progressed to Graves' ophthalmopathy. The genes are TRBV14 and TRBJ1-1, with TRBD1 matching over 8 bases. The sequencing sample was made of blood. The DNA for the CDR3 is TGTGCCAGCAGCCATCCGACAGGGGCATCGAACACTGAAGCTTTCTTT. It codes for CASSHPTGASNTEAFF.